Each of the 16 T cell receptor beta chains below was sequenced from the same sample in a study of blood T cell repertoires in COVID-19. Measured with immunoSEQ multiplex PCR; TCRdb has only the in-frame clones, and not every one. The table shows 93,000 or so clones, with more than 85% occurring only once. Material for sequencing was peripheral blood. The receptor source for this set is a human donor in a cohort sampled during active COVID-19.

The chain carries TRBV15 and TRBJ1-5, with D perhaps matching TRBD1 (6 bases). Germline V gene data show CDR1 as LNHNV and CDR2 as YYDKDF (reference sequence). The CDR3 covers 19 residues. V lost 1 base, J lost 0 bases, and 19 bases lay in between. The CDR3 sequence is CATSRARAGEPLSNQPQHF. Written as DNA, the CDR3 is TGTGCCACCAGCAGAGCCCGGGCAGGGGAACCTCTTAGCAATCAGCCCCAGCATTTT. The full variable domain, with the rest looked up from reference TRBV15 and TRBJ1-5, is DAMVIQNPRYQVTQFGKPVTLSCSQTLNHNVMYWYQQKSSQAPKLLFHYYDKDFNNEADTPDNFQSRRPNTSFCFLDIRSPGLGDTAMYLCATSRARAGEPLSNQPQHFGDGTRLSIL.

This clone was detected only a few times. The chain joins TRBV3-1 (or the pseudogene TRBV3-2) to TRBJ1-6; no clear D gene. The CDR3 extends over 14 amino acids. V lost 1 base to trimming and J lost 7 bases, with 8 bases between them. CDR1 and CDR2 (germline): LGHDT, YNNKEL (reference sequence). Here the CDR3 DNA reads TGTGCCAGCAGCCAAGTATCGGAGAATTCACCCCTCCACTTT. Its translation is CASSQVSENSPLHF.

This chain connects TRBV15 to TRBJ2-1; 11 nucleotides match TRBD2. V shed 0 bases, J shed 6 bases, and the junction held 7 bases outside the gene matches. This CDR3 region has 17 residues. Germline CDR1 is LNHNV and CDR2 is YYDKDF (reference sequence). The CDR3, as DNA: TGTGCCACCAGCAGAGAAGGCGGGACTAGCGGATCCAATGAGCAGTTCTTC. Translating it yields CATSREGGTSGSNEQFF.

The V call is TRBV7-9, the J call TRBJ2-1; 12 nucleotides align to TRBD2. Losses at the gene ends were 5 bases for V and 10 bases for J; bases not matched to a gene: 6. The CDR3 spans 14 residues. Germline lookup yields CDR1 SEHNR and CDR2 FQNEAQ (reference sequence). The CDR3 coding sequence is TGTGCCAGCAGCCCCCGGACTAGCGGGACCGAGCAGTTCTTC. Translating gives CASSPRTSGTEQFF.

This chain joins TRBV4-1 and TRBJ2-2; D not certain. The CDR3 extends over 17 amino acids. Germline CDR1 and CDR2: MGHRA and YSYEKL. Trimming removed 5 bases at V and 4 bases at J, with 20 bases between. This CDR3 reads CASSRQEQSFVTGELFF. The CDR3 nucleotides read TGCGCCAGCAGCAGACAAGAACAGAGTTTCGTCACCGGGGAGCTGTTTTTT.

This clone was seen a few times. CDR3 DNA sequence: TGTGCCTGGAGTGATTACTACGAGCAGTACTTC. Protein sequence: CAWSDYYEQYF. V gene TRBV30 combines with J gene TRBJ2-7; the D is unclear. The germline CDR1 and CDR2 sequences are GTSNPN and SVGIG (reference sequence). The CDR3 is made up of 11 amino acids. V lost 1 base, J lost 3 bases, and 4 bases lay in between.

Comments on this clone: One junction end disagrees with the germline gene, perhaps due to a read error. The rearrangement joins TRBV2 to TRBJ2-7, with D possibly TRBD2 on 5 matching bases. The CDR3 runs to 12 residues. Germline CDR1 SNHLY, CDR2 FYNNEI. In nucleotides, the CDR3 is TGTGCCAGCAGTGAAGTTCGGAGGCAACGCGCGTTC. The encoded protein is CASSEVRRQRAF.

CDR3 protein: CASSLVGQTEAFF. The CDR3 DNA reads as TGTGCCAGCAGCTTAGTTGGGCAGACTGAAGCTTTCTTT. This chain links TRBV11-3 with TRBJ1-1, with no clear D. Trimming stripped 1 base from V and 5 bases from J, with 8 bases between. Germline V CDR1 and CDR2: SGHNT, YENEEA. The CDR3 runs to 13 residues.

The rearrangement joins TRBV15 to TRBJ1-1; maybe TRBD1 (6 bases). Germline assignment: CDR1 LNHNV and CDR2 YYDKDF (reference sequence). Trimming took off 1 base at V and 1 base at J, with 13 bases between the two ends. This CDR3 region has 16 residues. CDR3 in amino acids: CATSRADRPGNTEAFF. The CDR3, as DNA: TGTGCCACCAGCAGAGCGGACAGACCAGGGAACACTGAAGCTTTCTTT. The entire variable domain, with the rest obtained from reference TRBV15 and TRBJ1-1, is as follows: DAMVIQNPRYQVTQFGKPVTLSCSQTLNHNVMYWYQQKSSQAPKLLFHYYDKDFNNEADTPDNFQSRRPNTSFCFLDIRSPGLGDTAMYLCATSRADRPGNTEAFFGQGTRLTVV.

The chain is built from TRBV11-1 and TRBJ2-3, with 9 positions matching TRBD2. Unmatched junction bases numbered 4, after V lost 1 base and J lost 2 bases. The CDR3 extends over 16 amino acids. CDR1 and CDR2 (germline): SGHAT, FQDESV (reference sequence). For the CDR3, the DNA is TGTGCCAGCAGCTTAGGAGCGGGAGGTAACACAGATACGCAGTATTTT. This translates into CASSLGAGGNTDTQYF.

The chain employs TRBV3-1 (or the pseudogene TRBV3-2) and TRBJ1-2, with D unclear. From germline, CDR1 is LGHDT and CDR2 YNNKEL (reference sequence). This CDR3 comprises 15 residues. V lost 3 bases, J lost 4 bases, and 15 bases lay in between. CDR3 residues: CASSHTLGRGYGYTF. The CDR3 coding sequence is TGTGCCAGCAGCCACACACTTGGGCGGGGCTATGGCTACACCTTC.

CDR3: CASSENSILSPLHF. DNA of the CDR3: TGTGCCAGCAGTGAAAACTCCATACTTTCACCCCTCCACTTT. The chain couples TRBV6-1 to TRBJ1-6; D gene uncertain. The CDR3 has 14 amino acids. Trimming took off 2 bases at V and 9 bases at J, with 11 bases between the two ends. Germline V gene lookup returns CDR1 MNHNS and CDR2 SASEGT.

CDR3 residues: CASSIGTGSYGYTF. In DNA form, the CDR3 reads TGTGCCAGCAGCATAGGGACAGGGAGCTATGGCTACACCTTC. This sequence joins TRBV7-9 and TRBJ1-2; 9 bases agree with TRBD1. The junction had 5 bases not matched to a gene; V was cut back by 5 bases and J by 4 bases. CDR1 and CDR2 (germline): SEHNR, FQNEAQ (reference sequence). The CDR3 extends over 14 amino acids.

The chain recombines TRBV6-5 with TRBJ2-5; D is uncertain. V shed 5 bases and J shed 0 bases, with 7 bases lying between them. Germline CDR1 is MNHEY and CDR2 is SVGAGI. The CDR3 is 13 residues long. In DNA, the CDR3 is TGTGCCAGCAGTCCTCCTTACCAAGAGACCCAGTACTTC. Protein: CASSPPYQETQYF.

This rearrangement joins TRBV11-3 to TRBJ2-7; weak D call: TRBD1 (6 bases). The germline gives CDR1 SGHNT, CDR2 YENEEA. Trimming shortened V by 2 bases and J by 3 bases, and 8 bases separated the two germline ends. This CDR3 has 13 amino acids. The CDR3 region has the DNA TGTGCCAGCAGCTTACGGGACATCTACGAGCAGTACTTC. Translated: CASSLRDIYEQYF.

The CDR3 sequence: CASSLLAGGHGIGELFF. In DNA, the CDR3 is TGCGCCAGCAGCCTCCTAGCGGGAGGGCACGGAATCGGGGAGCTGTTTTTT. The chain uses TRBV5-1 and TRBJ2-2; TRBD2 matches at 12 bases. V shed 4 bases, J shed 7 bases, and the junction held 11 bases outside the gene matches. CDR1 is SGHRS and CDR2 is YFSETQ in the germline V gene. The CDR3 extends over 17 amino acids.